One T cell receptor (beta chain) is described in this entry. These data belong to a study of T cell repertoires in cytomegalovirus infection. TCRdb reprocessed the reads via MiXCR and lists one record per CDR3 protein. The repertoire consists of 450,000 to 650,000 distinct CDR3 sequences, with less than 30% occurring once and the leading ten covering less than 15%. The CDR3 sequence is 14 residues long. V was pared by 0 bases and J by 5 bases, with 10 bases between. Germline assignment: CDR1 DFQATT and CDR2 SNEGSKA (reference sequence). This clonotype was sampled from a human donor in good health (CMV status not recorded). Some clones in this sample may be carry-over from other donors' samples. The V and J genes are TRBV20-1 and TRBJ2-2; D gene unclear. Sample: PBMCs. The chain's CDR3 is CSARDRLETGELFF. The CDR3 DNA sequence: TGCAGTGCTAGAGATCGGTTGGAGACCGGGGAGCTGTTTTTT.